This is a list of T cell receptor beta chains from one sample in a study of blood T cells in healthy people across ages. In TCRdb, the 5' RACE reads were re-called with MiXCR into one record per CDR3 protein. The repertoire holds 1,800,000 or so distinct CDR3 sequences, with about 39% as singletons. Material: blood. The receptors were sampled from a human donor in good health. Both conserved end residues are part of each CDR3. Each record gives: clone size, V gene, J gene, D gene, CDR3 protein. A D gene is named only where the DNA matches it firmly. Part of the rows lack a size; the others show once, few, many or a class for expanded clones.

.	TRBV27	TRBJ1-2	.	CASSFEKWGDYTF
.	TRBV29-1	TRBJ2-1	.	CSAPRVYNEQFF
.	TRBV27	TRBJ1-6	.	CASSFLRDGYNSPLHF
.	TRBV29-1	TRBJ2-5	TRBD2	CSAAGPSQETQYF
.	TRBV5-1	TRBJ2-1	TRBD2	CASSPTLQLAGDYNEQFF
few	TRBV11-1	TRBJ2-1	TRBD2	CASSLTSGGAPDGEQFF
few	TRBV6-5	TRBJ1-2	.	CASTGAGTSNYGYTF
.	TRBV15	TRBJ2-3	.	CATSRDPPYRPSTLTGTQYF
few	TRBV29-1	TRBJ1-2	.	CSVDNLQENYGYTF
many	TRBV6-4	TRBJ2-6	.	CASSDSDSSGANVLTF
.	TRBV29-1	TRBJ2-3	TRBD1	CSALRDRGTDTQYF
few	TRBV6-5	TRBJ2-7	.	CASSYTGTTYEQYF
once	TRBV19	TRBJ1-5	.	CARRYRGNQPQHF
.	TRBV12-3/TRBV12-4	TRBJ1-1	.	CASSYPLGEAFF
few	TRBV12-3/TRBV12-4	TRBJ2-5	TRBD1	CASSPSTGFQTQYF
few	TRBV19	TRBJ1-1	.	CASSKVRLNTEAFF
.	TRBV5-6	TRBJ2-3	.	CASSSGPLRSTDTQYF
.	TRBV11-2	TRBJ2-3	.	CASSWGSADTQYF
few	TRBV27	TRBJ1-1	.	CASSPTDMNTEAFF
.	TRBV12-3/TRBV12-4	TRBJ1-5	.	CASSQLAGYGQPQHF
.	TRBV7-3	TRBJ2-3	.	CASSFEGRGGPKYF
.	TRBV12-5	TRBJ2-5	.	CASGLPRETQYF
.	TRBV9	TRBJ1-1	.	CASSVEPGRGDTEAFF
.	TRBV10-3	TRBJ2-5	.	CAISEDGGRAQTQYF
few	TRBV9	TRBJ2-7	TRBD1	CASSVAWDSSYEQYF
.	TRBV12-3/TRBV12-4	TRBJ1-5	.	CASSLNRDTSFDQPQHF
.	TRBV27	TRBJ1-5	.	CASSLSWGRQVNQPQHF
.	TRBV18	TRBJ2-7	.	CASSPNFPLQSSYEQYF
few	TRBV9	TRBJ2-7	.	CASSVGAYTDEQYF
.	TRBV24-1	TRBJ2-1	TRBD1	CATSDLSRDRGRGEQFF
.	TRBV6-2/TRBV6-3	TRBJ2-3	TRBD2	CASSRLATSTDTQYF
.	TRBV7-8	TRBJ1-6	.	CASSLQADSPLHF
many	TRBV7-2	TRBJ1-4	.	CASSEGGEGVLFF
.	TRBV9	TRBJ2-7	.	CASSVDDTLYDYEQYF
once	TRBV5-6	TRBJ1-1	.	CASSHLGAGRSEAFF
.	TRBV29-1	TRBJ2-4	.	CSVEHQGAKNIQYF
.	TRBV4-1	TRBJ1-4	TRBD1	CASSQRQGADEKLFF
.	TRBV11-2	TRBJ2-1	TRBD2	CASSSRGVAGGNEQFF